This entry describes one T cell receptor beta chain. This sample was included in a study of blood T cell repertoires in COVID-19. The germline V gene encodes CDR1 MDHEN and CDR2 SYDVKM. V lost 1 base and J lost 5; bases outside the gene matches: 11. The CDR3 is made up of 17 amino acids. Source study methods: Amplifying reference gene primers gave estimates of nucleated cell counts. Clones were sequenced by immunoSEQ multiplex PCR, and TCRdb holds only the in-frame ones, with some missing. For V, J and clone size, that table is used; D and trimming come from the DNA. The sample consists of approximately 180,000 clones, 82% of them appearing once.

The TCR originated in a woman in her 70s with acute or convalescent COVID-19. Input material: peripheral blood. The chain recombines TRBV28 with TRBJ2-1; 7 bases are shared with TRBD1. The DNA of the CDR3 is TGTGCCAGCAGTTTATCCGCCGGGACAGATCTCGACAATGAGCAGTTCTTC. It translates to CASSLSAGTDLDNEQFF.